This T cell receptor beta chain is from a study of molecular identifiers for immune sequencing clone quantification. General study results and limits: Underestimation of highly expanded clone sizes could arise where identical TCR molecules share a barcode.

CDR3 length: 15 residues. Trimming left V 6 bases short and J 1 base short, with 12 bases between. This clonotype was counted between two and nine times. Its antigen is not known. Each CDR3 protein is one row after TCRdb ran MiXCR on the PCR reads. The sample shows 460,000 or so distinct CDR3 sequences, 20% to 25% of them seen only once. The TCR originated in a human donor in good health. Some libraries in this study had Jurkat cell RNA spiked in. Material: naive CD8+ T cells from blood, with Jurkat cell RNA spiked in. Subset given: FACS-sorted CD8+CD4-CCR7+CD45RA+ naive T cells. The J gene is TRBJ2-2, the V gene TRBV12-3 or TRBV12-4; possible D gene TRBD1, 5 bases. The CDR3 loop is CASSQLTGNTGELFF. The CDR3 bases are TGTGCCAGCAGCCAATTAACAGGGAACACCGGGGAGCTGTTTTTT.